The 8 T cell receptor beta chains listed next were all sequenced from one sample in a study of T cell changes during pregnancy in multiple sclerosis (dated by TCRdb to between 2019 and 2020). The library was generated by the immunoSEQ multiplex PCR assay. TCRdb's version of the immuneACCESS table is confined to in-frame rearrangements and falls short of the full clone set. An unresolved V gene accounts for under half of the shortfall where checked; the remainder is of unknown origin. Here the sample has approximately 50,000 clones; over 80% occur a single time. Roughly 10% of the sample is held by the ten biggest clonotypes. The starting material was CD8+ T cells from peripheral blood mononuclear cells, obtained after pregnancy. The origin of the receptors is a female donor with multiple sclerosis, enrolled in a pregnancy study.

This clone was observed once. Just one base apart from a much larger clone, this may be a read error. The chain uses TRBV13 and TRBJ1-1; D perhaps matches TRBD1 (5 bases). This CDR3 region has 13 residues. The germline V and J ends were trimmed by 5 bases and 4 bases, with 11 bases remaining between them. Germline V gives CDR1 PRHDT, CDR2 FYEKMQ (reference sequence). The CDR3 reads CASSPWGGTEAFF. In DNA form, the CDR3 reads TGTGCCAGCAGCCCGTGGGGGGGCACTGAAGCTTTCTTT.

The CDR3 nucleotides are TGCGCCAGCAGCTTGTTTGCTAGCGGGGGGGAAGGCTACGAGCAGTACTTC. This translates into CASSLFASGGEGYEQYF. The chain has TRBV5-1 and TRBJ2-7; 12 nucleotides align to TRBD2. This CDR3 contains 17 residues. V was pared by 1 base and J by 3 bases, with 8 bases of the junction left unmatched. Germline V gene data show CDR1 as SGHRS and CDR2 as YFSETQ.

V usage is TRBV4-1 and J usage is TRBJ1-1; 7 bases map to TRBD1. Germline values: CDR1 MGHRA, CDR2 YSYEKL. The CDR3 is 13 residues long. V was clipped by 4 bases and J by 6 bases; unmatched bases: 5. Written as DNA, the CDR3 is TGCGCCAGCAGCCTTATTCAGGGGGCTGAAGCTTTCTTT. Protein sequence: CASSLIQGAEAFF.

CDR3 loop: CATGTGNLNEQYF. DNA of the CDR3: TGTGCCACCGGGACAGGTAACCTCAACGAGCAGTACTTC. The J gene is TRBJ2-7, the V gene TRBV19; 8 nucleotides align to TRBD1. Germline V lookup: CDR1 LNHDA, CDR2 SQIVND (reference sequence). V lost 10 bases and J lost 5; bases outside the gene matches: 10. This CDR3 is 13 amino acids long.

Here the CDR3 DNA reads TGTGCCAGCAGCTTCTCCCTAGAAGCTTTCTTT. Its translation is CASSFSLEAFF. The J gene is TRBJ1-1, the V gene TRBV7-9; D gene unclear. This CDR3 has 11 residues. The ends were cut back, 3 bases at V and 8 bases at J, with 7 bases in the middle. Germline V CDR1 and CDR2: SEHNR, FQNEAQ (reference sequence).

The V call is TRBV4-1, the J call TRBJ2-7; 8 bases line up with TRBD1. CDR3 length equals 13 residues. Unmatched junction bases numbered 3, after V lost 3 bases and J lost 5 bases. Germline loops: CDR1 MGHRA, CDR2 YSYEKL. CDR3 coding DNA: TGCGCCAGCAGCCAGACAGGGGACCACGAGCAGTACTTC. Translating gives CASSQTGDHEQYF.

V usage is TRBV6-1 and J usage is TRBJ2-3, with 7 nucleotides matching TRBD1. Germline V lookup: CDR1 MNHNS, CDR2 SASEGT. Trimming at V came to 7 bases and at J to 5 bases, leaving 6 bases not matched to a gene. The CDR3 extends over 13 amino acids. CDR3 in DNA: TGTGCCAGCAACGGACAGGCGGGAGATACGCAGTATTTT. It is translated as CASNGQAGDTQYF.

The chain links TRBV2 to TRBJ2-5; 7 nucleotides agree with TRBD1. Germline trimming cut 6 bases from V and 2 bases from J; bases unmatched to any gene: 9. Germline values: CDR1 SNHLY, CDR2 FYNNEI. CDR3 size: 15 residues. The DNA for the CDR3 is TGTGCCAGCAGCTCACCGGGACAGATACAAGAGACCCAGTACTTC. Residues: CASSSPGQIQETQYF.